Below are 13 T cell receptor beta chains sequenced from a single sample in a study of T-cell reconstitution after alpha-beta-depleted transplantation in children. Unique molecular identifiers were built into the TCRbeta library. MiXCR, run by TCRdb on the PCR reads, gives a single entry per CDR3 protein. The data show about 500,000 distinct CDR3 sequences, approximately 30% seen once. Specimen: PBMCs from the stem cell graft donor, collected from the stem cell graft. The receptor source for this set is a human donor who donated a stem cell graft to a child with aplastic anemia.

This chain joins TRBV29-1 and TRBJ2-2; TRBD1 or TRBD2 may be the D gene (5 bases each). The CDR3 loop spans 14 amino acids. V was clipped by 4 bases and J by 3 bases, with 12 bases between them. CDR1 and CDR2 (germline): SQVTM, ANQGSEA. The CDR3 loop reads CSVGSGTDTGELFF. Here the CDR3 DNA reads TGCAGCGTTGGGTCAGGGACCGACACCGGGGAGCTGTTTTTT.

This clonotype was seen a few times. Here the CDR3 DNA reads TGTGCCAGTAGTCCCAGTTCGGCTAGGGGCTACACCTTC. As protein: CASSPSSARGYTF. V gene TRBV19 combines with J gene TRBJ1-2; D remains unclear. V lost 5 bases to trimming and J lost 8 bases, with 15 bases between them. Germline loops: CDR1 LNHDA, CDR2 SQIVND (reference sequence). The CDR3 has 13 residues.

The table lists this clonotype with a few counts. The gene calls are TRBV5-1 and TRBJ1-1; D may be TRBD1 (5 bases). The CDR3 covers 15 residues. V shed 0 bases and J shed 1 base, with 10 bases lying between them. In germline, CDR1 is SGHRS, CDR2 YFSETQ. CDR3 DNA sequence: TGCGCCAGCAGCTTGGAAGGGACTAAGAACACTGAAGCTTTCTTT. It specifies CASSLEGTKNTEAFF.

This clonotype was seen only a few times. V gene TRBV5-4 combines with J gene TRBJ1-3; no definite D call. Per germline, CDR1 SGHNT and CDR2 YYREEE (reference sequence). V dropped 4 bases and J dropped 2 bases, with 7 bases sitting between them. The CDR3 covers 13 residues. CDR3 sequence: CASSPQPGNTIYF. In nucleotides, the CDR3 is TGTGCCAGCAGCCCTCAACCTGGAAACACCATATATTTT.

The J gene is TRBJ1-1, the V gene TRBV12-3 or TRBV12-4; D is unclear. This CDR3 is built from 13 residues. Trimming pared 2 bases from V and 4 bases from J, leaving 8 bases between. The DNA for the CDR3 is TGTGCCAGCAGTTTAAGTCCCTCCACTGAAGCTTTCTTT. It encodes CASSLSPSTEAFF.

Only a few counts were recorded for this clonotype. The chain has TRBV5-3 and TRBJ2-7, with 11 bases aligning to TRBD1. TRBV5-3 is an open reading frame, and its role is uncertain. Trimming took 3 bases from V and 3 from J; bases not matched to a gene: 2. The CDR3 consists of 14 residues. The CDR3 is CARSWDRGYYEQYV. DNA for the CDR3: TGTGCCAGAAGCTGGGACAGGGGGTACTACGAGCAGTACGTC.

This chain joins TRBV6-2 or TRBV6-3 and TRBJ1-1; TRBD1 matches 10 bases. From germline, CDR1 is MNHEY and CDR2 SVGEGT. Trimming removed 0 bases from V and 0 bases from J; junction bases left unmatched: 10. This CDR3 is 19 amino acids long. Here the CDR3 reads CASSYSRGTGALMNTEAFF. In DNA form, the CDR3 reads TGTGCCAGCAGTTACTCGCGGGGGACAGGGGCCCTGATGAACACTGAAGCTTTCTTT.

This clonotype was seen more than once but under ten times. The chain carries TRBV4-3 and TRBJ1-5, with D uncertain. Germline V CDR1 and CDR2: LGHNA, YSLEER. The CDR3 has 13 residues. V lost 1 base and J lost 6, with 7 bases in between. The CDR3 here is CASSQAFGQPQHF. CDR3 nucleotide sequence: TGCGCCAGCAGCCAAGCCTTCGGTCAGCCCCAGCATTTT.

The sample holds one count of this clonotype. The V call is TRBV12-3 or TRBV12-4, the J call TRBJ1-5; tentative D call: TRBD1 (6 bases). The CDR3 has 15 amino acids. Trimming pared 6 bases from V and 0 bases from J, leaving 12 bases between. CDR3 DNA sequence: TGTGCCAGCAGGACAGGCGGTGATAGCAATCAGCCCCAGCATTTT. This gives the protein CASRTGGDSNQPQHF.

J is TRBJ2-7 and V is TRBV4-1; D gene unclear. V was shortened by 3 bases and J by 4 bases, with 16 bases between the two germline ends. The CDR3 consists of 15 residues. The germline V gene has CDR1 MGHRA and CDR2 YSYEKL. In DNA form, the CDR3 reads TGCGCCAGCAGCCAGCTACACCTACAGCGTTACGAGCAGTACGTC. Translation gives CASSQLHLQRYEQYV.

In DNA, the CDR3 is TGTGCCAGCAGCGTAGTACGGCGGAGCACAGATACGCAGTATTTT. It encodes CASSVVRRSTDTQYF. The genes are TRBV7-2 and TRBJ2-3; no clear D gene. Germline V gene sequence: CDR1 SGHTA, CDR2 FQGNSA. This CDR3 spans 15 amino acids. Deletions cut 5 bases from V and 0 bases from J, with 12 bases between.

The J gene is TRBJ2-1, the V gene TRBV29-1; 9 positions agree with TRBD1. In germline, CDR1 is SQVTM, CDR2 ANQGSEA. V was clipped by 4 bases and J by 0 bases; unmatched bases: 7. This CDR3 contains 16 residues. The CDR3, as DNA: TGCAGCGTTGTGAGGACAGGGGATAGCTCCTACAATGAGCAGTTCTTC. Amino acid sequence: CSVVRTGDSSYNEQFF.

The V and J genes are TRBV27 and TRBJ2-1; 12 nucleotides agree with TRBD2. This CDR3 has 15 amino acids. Germline V gene sequence: CDR1 MNHEY, CDR2 SMNVEV (reference sequence). The V segment lost 4 bases and the J segment 4 bases; nucleotides outside the gene matches: 2. The CDR3 region has the DNA TGTGCCAGCAGTTCGACTAGCGGGGGATACAATGAGCAGTTCTTC. Its protein is CASSSTSGGYNEQFF.